These T cell receptor beta chains were read from a single sample in a study of blood T cell repertoires in COVID-19. Assay used: immunoSEQ multiplex PCR; TCRdb lists only in-frame clones, some missing. Found here are 200,000 to 300,000 clones, around 88% of them singletons; the top ten hold under 2.5%. Sequencing input: peripheral blood. The receptors were gathered from a man younger than 40 with active or convalescent COVID-19. Each CDR3 is given with its conserved first and last residue. A D gene is named only where the DNA matches it firmly. Clone size is stated in some rows and not others, as once, few, many or a class when expanded.

v_call,clone_size,d_call,j_call,cdr3_aa,cdr3_nt
TRBV27,.,.,TRBJ1-2,CASSPNPRSGTYGYTF,TGTGCCAGCAGTCCAAATCCTAGGAGCGGGACCTATGGCTACACCTTC
TRBV6-2/TRBV6-3,once,.,TRBJ2-7,CASSYSGLSYEQYF,TGTGCCAGCAGTTACTCTGGCCTTTCATACGAGCAGTACTTC
TRBV3-1/TRBV3-2,.,TRBD2,TRBJ2-3,CASSPVTSGGTDTQYF,TGTGCCAGCAGCCCGGTCACTAGCGGGGGCACAGATACGCAGTATTTT
TRBV5-4,.,.,TRBJ1-2,CASSFQTGSRNGGYTF,TGTGCCAGCAGCTTCCAGACCGGTTCTAGGAATGGTGGCTACACCTTC
TRBV2,.,TRBD1,TRBJ2-2,CASRPDRGFTGELFF,TGTGCCAGCAGACCGGACAGGGGTTTCACCGGGGAGCTGTTTTTT
TRBV12-3/TRBV12-4,.,.,TRBJ1-3,CASSLGPGNTIYF,TGTGCCAGCAGTTTAGGGCCCGGAAACACCATATATTTT
TRBV5-1,.,.,TRBJ1-1,CASRSGQLNTEAFF,TGCGCCAGCAGATCAGGACAGCTGAACACTGAAGCTTTCTTT
TRBV7-9,.,.,TRBJ1-4,CASSPQGQGYNEKLFF,TGTGCCAGCAGCCCCCAGGGGCAGGGTTATAATGAAAAACTGTTTTTT
TRBV3-1/TRBV3-2,few,TRBD1,TRBJ1-6,CASSQGSTGVNSPLHF,TGTGCCAGCAGCCAAGGGTCGACAGGGGTAAATTCACCCCTCCACTTT
TRBV11-2,once,.,TRBJ1-3,CASSLTGKGWAGNTIYF,TGTGCCAGCAGCCTTACGGGAAAAGGCTGGGCCGGAAACACCATATATTTT
TRBV7-2,.,.,TRBJ1-2,CASSLDGGNYGYTF,TGTGCCAGCAGCTTAGATGGGGGCAATTATGGCTACACCTTC
TRBV6-5,.,.,TRBJ2-7,CANGAGEYEQYF,TGTGCCAACGGGGCAGGGGAGTACGAGCAGTACTTC
TRBV11-2,.,.,TRBJ2-7,CASSLAAANEQYF,TGTGCCAGCAGCTTAGCGGCGGCCAACGAGCAGTACTTC
TRBV19,once,.,TRBJ2-1,CASSSGGSGFGDEQFF,TGTGCCAGTAGTTCTGGTGGTAGCGGCTTCGGGGATGAGCAGTTCTTC
TRBV7-8,.,.,TRBJ1-2,CASSLESGIYGYTF,TGTGCCAGCAGCTTAGAGTCAGGGATCTATGGCTACACCTTC
TRBV6-2/TRBV6-3,.,.,TRBJ1-5,CASSYSKSSGTYNQPQHF,TGTGCCAGCAGTTACTCGAAATCGAGCGGCACCTATAATCAGCCCCAGCATTTT
TRBV3-1/TRBV3-2,.,.,TRBJ1-1,CASSQVSGNTEAFF,TGTGCCAGCAGCCAAGTTTCAGGGAACACTGAAGCTTTCTTT